This T cell receptor (beta chain) came from a study of shared clonotypes between healthy human individuals. Whole-study context: In total, the donors were a couple of women and a few men aged 18 to 49. The study's findings and limits: An anticipated effect of sequencing depth on clonotype sharing among donors was recognized. The small donor group covered limited genetic and exposure diversity.

This CDR3 is built from 14 residues. Trimming shortened V by 7 bases and J by 4 bases, and 19 bases separated the two germline ends. Germline V gene lookup returns CDR1 SQVTM and CDR2 ANQGSEA. Note on this clone: Its cognate antigen is unknown.

The authors loaded roughly 180 ng DNA, about 30,000 T cell genomes, into sorted-subset replicate PCRs. Clones were read by immunoSEQ multiplex PCR, and TCRdb kept only the in-frame ones, dropping some. The repertoire includes about 1.5 million clones, approximately 98% of them detected once, and less than 0.55% sits in the top ten. Sequenced material: naive CD4+ T cells sorted from blood. The subset: CD45RA+ positively selected. This receptor was taken from a man aged 30 to 39 in good health. The V and J genes are TRBV29-1 and TRBJ2-5; maybe TRBD2 (6 bases). The CDR3 loop is CSEHDGSRGETQYF. The CDR3 DNA follows: TGCAGCGAGCACGACGGGAGTCGGGGAGAGACCCAGTACTTC.